The source of this T cell receptor (beta chain) is a study of blood T cell repertoires in COVID-19. Looking at the study overall: From T cells, B-cell-depleted T cells, or PBMCs came the material, which was cDNA or gDNA.

How the authors handled the data: Estimated nucleated cell counts came from reference gene primer amplification. Clones were read by immunoSEQ multiplex PCR, and TCRdb kept only the in-frame ones, dropping some. V and J calls plus clone size are reproduced from that table; the DNA served to infer D and trimming. The sample contains fewer than 200,000 clones, 85% of which appear only once. Sequenced material: peripheral blood. The receptor was isolated from a human donor with acute or convalescent COVID-19. The donor label of this sample is uncertain.

CDR3 bases: TGTGCCAGCAGCTTCCTGACAGGCCCCCCGTATGGCTACACCTTC. It translates to CASSFLTGPPYGYTF. The gene calls are TRBV5-5 and TRBJ1-2, with TRBD1 as a possible D gene (6 bases). Per the germline V gene, CDR1 is SGHKS and CDR2 is YYEKEE (reference sequence). Trimming took 2 bases from V and 5 from J, leaving 16 bases between them. This CDR3 contains 15 residues.